This entry lists 9 T cell receptor beta chains sequenced from one sample in a study of cytomegalovirus exposure and HLA in healthy donors (dated by TCRdb to about 2017). Libraries were made using the immunoSEQ multiplex PCR assay. The multiplex PCR relied on a mix of 60 forward primers for TCR Vbeta segments and 13 reverse primers for TCR Jbeta segments. TCRdb re-hosts the immuneACCESS table, in-frame sequences only. Its copies lack some clones; in the studies checked, an unresolved V gene accounts for under half of them, and the cause for the rest is not known. Counted in this sample were under 200,000 clones; 75% to 85% of them appeared once. Clones ranked in the top ten supply about 0.8% of the sample. Sample: PBMCs. The receptors were gathered from a female donor in good health and CMV-seronegative.

The chain carries TRBV4-2 and TRBJ2-5; TRBD2 agrees at 8 bases. The germline gives CDR1 LGHNA, CDR2 YNFKEQ. This CDR3 spans 16 amino acids. Germline trimming cut 0 bases from V and 3 bases from J; bases unmatched to any gene: 6. Here the CDR3 reads CASSQDGTRKEETQYF. CDR3 in DNA: TGTGCCAGCAGCCAAGACGGGACTAGGAAGGAAGAGACCCAGTACTTC.

The chain couples TRBV19 to TRBJ1-1; tentative D call: TRBD1 (5 bases). CDR3 length: 16 residues. The V and J ends lost 3 bases and 4 bases respectively, with 18 bases between them. Per the germline V gene, CDR1 is LNHDA and CDR2 is SQIVND (reference sequence). The CDR3 reads CASSIWLGDGSTEAFF. DNA for the CDR3: TGTGCCAGTAGTATTTGGTTAGGGGACGGGAGCACTGAAGCTTTCTTT.

The chain combines TRBV7-9 with TRBJ1-3; 8 bases match TRBD1. The germline gives CDR1 SEHNR, CDR2 FQNEAQ (reference sequence). The ends lost 6 bases at V and 0 bases at J; junction bases unmatched: 4. This CDR3 contains 15 residues. The CDR3 region is CASRGQGASGNTIYF. CDR3 bases: TGTGCCAGCAGGGGGCAGGGGGCCTCTGGAAACACCATATATTTT.

This clone was detected once. The gene calls are TRBV27 and TRBJ2-7; 9 bases are a match to TRBD1. Per the germline V gene, CDR1 is MNHEY and CDR2 is SMNVEV (reference sequence). CDR3 length: 15 amino acids. The trim removed 2 bases at V and 3 bases at J, leaving 5 bases unmatched. The CDR3 DNA reads TGTGCCAGCAGTTTAGAGGGACAGGGTGTCTACGAGCAGTACTTC. As protein: CASSLEGQGVYEQYF.

The rearrangement uses TRBV5-6 and TRBJ2-3; D possibly corresponds to TRBD2 (6 bases). Germline CDR1 SGHDT, CDR2 YYEEEE. V shed 4 bases and J shed 2 bases, with 11 bases lying between them. The CDR3 is 14 residues long. CDR3 DNA: TGTGCCAGCAGCCCTGGGACTCCCACAGATACGCAGTATTTT. It translates to CASSPGTPTDTQYF.

V is TRBV5-4 and J is TRBJ2-3; 9 bases are shared with TRBD1. The germline gives CDR1 SGHNT, CDR2 YYREEE (reference sequence). Losses at the gene ends were 5 bases for V and 2 bases for J; bases not matched to a gene: 6. There are 15 residues in the CDR3. The CDR3 is CASSSGTGYTDTQYF. The CDR3 DNA reads as TGTGCCAGCAGTTCCGGGACAGGGTACACAGATACGCAGTATTTT.

The gene calls are TRBV10-3 and TRBJ2-7; a weak D match, TRBD2 (6 bases). Germline V gene data show CDR1 as ENHRY and CDR2 as SYGVKD. The CDR3 has 12 residues. With 2 bases removed from V and 12 bases from J, the gap between germline ends came to 14 bases. The CDR3 loop reads CAISEGQGGWYF. CDR3 nucleotides: TGTGCCATCAGTGAGGGGCAGGGAGGTTGGTACTTC.

This rearrangement joins TRBV25-1 to TRBJ2-2; D may be TRBD1 (5 bases). This CDR3 spans 16 amino acids. CDR1 is MGHDK and CDR2 is SYGVNS in the germline V gene. Trimming stripped 3 bases from V and 4 bases from J, with 15 bases between. CDR3 protein: CASSDGQTVFTGELFF. The CDR3 DNA reads TGTGCCAGCAGTGATGGTCAGACAGTATTCACCGGGGAGCTGTTTTTT.

In this sample, this clone turned up once. One end of the junction fails to match germline, which may point to a read error. The chain recombines TRBV7-9 with TRBJ2-7; the match to TRBD1 covers 9 bases. From germline, CDR1 is SEHNR and CDR2 FQNEAQ (reference sequence). The CDR3 sequence is 16 residues long. CDR3 sequence: CSSSLSPGQGTYEQYF. The CDR3 coding sequence is TGTTCCAGCAGCTTGTCCCCAGGACAGGGGACATACGAGCAGTACTTC.